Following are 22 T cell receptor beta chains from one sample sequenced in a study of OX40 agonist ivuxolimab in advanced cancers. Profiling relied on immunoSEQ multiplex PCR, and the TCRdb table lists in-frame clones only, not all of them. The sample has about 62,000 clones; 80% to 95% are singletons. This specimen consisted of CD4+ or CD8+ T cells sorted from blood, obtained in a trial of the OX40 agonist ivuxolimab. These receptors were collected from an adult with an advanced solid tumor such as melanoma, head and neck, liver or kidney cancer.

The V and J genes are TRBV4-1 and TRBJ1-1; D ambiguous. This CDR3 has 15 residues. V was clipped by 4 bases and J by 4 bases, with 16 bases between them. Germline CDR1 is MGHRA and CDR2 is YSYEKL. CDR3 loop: CASSLGRTQPTEAFF. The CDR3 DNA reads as TGCGCCAGCAGCCTCGGTCGGACTCAGCCCACTGAAGCTTTCTTT.

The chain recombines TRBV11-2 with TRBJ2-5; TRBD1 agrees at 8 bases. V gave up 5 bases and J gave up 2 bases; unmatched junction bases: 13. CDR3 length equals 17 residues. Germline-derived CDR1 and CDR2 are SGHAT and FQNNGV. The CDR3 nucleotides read TGTGCCAGCAGCCTAACACCGGGACAGGTGGGGCAAGAGACCCAGTACTTC. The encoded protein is CASSLTPGQVGQETQYF.

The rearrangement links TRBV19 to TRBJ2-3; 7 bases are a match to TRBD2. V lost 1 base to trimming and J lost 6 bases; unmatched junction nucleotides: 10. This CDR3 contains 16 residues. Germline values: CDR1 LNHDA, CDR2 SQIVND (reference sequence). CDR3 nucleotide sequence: TGTGCCAGTAGTATAGGTGAGGGACTATTCTCGGATACGCAGTATTTT. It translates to CASSIGEGLFSDTQYF.

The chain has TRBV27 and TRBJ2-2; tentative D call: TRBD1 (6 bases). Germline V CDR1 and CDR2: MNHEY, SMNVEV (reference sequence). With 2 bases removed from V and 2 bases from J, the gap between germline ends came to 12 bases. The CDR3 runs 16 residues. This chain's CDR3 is CASSLLAGENTGELFF. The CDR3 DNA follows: TGTGCCAGCAGTTTACTGGCAGGGGAAAACACCGGGGAGCTGTTTTTT.

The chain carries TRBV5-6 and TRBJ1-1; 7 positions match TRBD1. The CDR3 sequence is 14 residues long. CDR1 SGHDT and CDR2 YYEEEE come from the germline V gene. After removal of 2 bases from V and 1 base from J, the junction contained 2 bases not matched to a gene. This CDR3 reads CASSFGQANTEAFF. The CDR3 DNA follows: TGTGCCAGCAGCTTCGGACAGGCGAACACTGAAGCTTTCTTT.

CDR3 sequence reads: CASSSQGWGGGIYEQYF. The CDR3 bases are TGTGCCAGCAGCTCCCAAGGTTGGGGAGGGGGGATCTACGAGCAGTACTTC. The chain has TRBV7-9 and TRBJ2-7, with D possibly matching TRBD2 (7 bases). The CDR3 has 17 residues. Trimming took 4 bases from V and 3 from J, leaving 22 bases between them. Germline assignment: CDR1 SEHNR and CDR2 FQNEAQ (reference sequence).

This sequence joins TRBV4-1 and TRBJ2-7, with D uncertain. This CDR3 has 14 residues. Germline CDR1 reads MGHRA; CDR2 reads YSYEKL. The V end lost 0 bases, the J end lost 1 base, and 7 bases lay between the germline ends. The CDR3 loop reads CASSQERYSYEQYF. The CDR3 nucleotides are TGCGCCAGCAGCCAAGAAAGATATTCCTACGAGCAGTACTTC.

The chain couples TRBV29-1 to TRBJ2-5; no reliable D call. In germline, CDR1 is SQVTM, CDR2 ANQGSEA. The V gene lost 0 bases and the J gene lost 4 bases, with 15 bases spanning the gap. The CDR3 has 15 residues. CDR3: CSVEDVGSPTETQYF. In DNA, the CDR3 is TGCAGCGTTGAAGATGTGGGCAGTCCCACAGAGACCCAGTACTTC.

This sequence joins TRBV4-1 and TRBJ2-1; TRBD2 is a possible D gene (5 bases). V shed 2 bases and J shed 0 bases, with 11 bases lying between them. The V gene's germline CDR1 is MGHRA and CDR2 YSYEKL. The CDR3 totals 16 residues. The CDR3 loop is CASSQLATSSYNEQFF. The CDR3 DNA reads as TGCGCCAGCAGCCAATTAGCGACGAGCTCCTACAATGAGCAGTTCTTC.

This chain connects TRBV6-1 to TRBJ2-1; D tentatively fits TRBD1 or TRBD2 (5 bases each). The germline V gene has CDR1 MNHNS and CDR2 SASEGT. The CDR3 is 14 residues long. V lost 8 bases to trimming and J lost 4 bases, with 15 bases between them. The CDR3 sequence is CASGIGTDYNEQFF. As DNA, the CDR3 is TGTGCCAGCGGTATCGGGACGGATTACAATGAGCAGTTCTTC.

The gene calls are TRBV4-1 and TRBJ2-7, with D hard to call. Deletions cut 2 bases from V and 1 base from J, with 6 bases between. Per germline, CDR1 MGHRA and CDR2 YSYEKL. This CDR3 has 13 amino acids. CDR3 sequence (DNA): TGCGCCAGCAGCCAACAGATTTCCTACGAGCAGTACTTC. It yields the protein CASSQQISYEQYF.

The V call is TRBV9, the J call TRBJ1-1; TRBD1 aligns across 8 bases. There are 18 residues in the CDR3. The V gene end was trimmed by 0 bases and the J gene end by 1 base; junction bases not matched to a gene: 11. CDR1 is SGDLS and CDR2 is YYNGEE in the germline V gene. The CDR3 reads CASSVGSQGASRNTEAFF. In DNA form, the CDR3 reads TGTGCCAGCAGCGTAGGTTCTCAGGGGGCTTCACGGAACACTGAAGCTTTCTTT.

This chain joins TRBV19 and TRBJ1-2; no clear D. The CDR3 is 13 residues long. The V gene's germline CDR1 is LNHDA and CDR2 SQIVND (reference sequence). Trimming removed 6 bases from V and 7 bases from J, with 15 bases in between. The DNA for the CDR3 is TGTGCCAGTAGCACCCCCGGGCTCAGTGGCTACACCTTC. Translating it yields CASSTPGLSGYTF.

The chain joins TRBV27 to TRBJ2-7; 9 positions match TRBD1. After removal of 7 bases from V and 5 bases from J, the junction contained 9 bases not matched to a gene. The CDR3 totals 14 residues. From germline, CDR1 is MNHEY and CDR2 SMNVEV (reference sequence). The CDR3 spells CASTSGDRVHEQYF. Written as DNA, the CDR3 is TGTGCCAGCACTTCGGGGGACAGGGTTCACGAGCAGTACTTC.

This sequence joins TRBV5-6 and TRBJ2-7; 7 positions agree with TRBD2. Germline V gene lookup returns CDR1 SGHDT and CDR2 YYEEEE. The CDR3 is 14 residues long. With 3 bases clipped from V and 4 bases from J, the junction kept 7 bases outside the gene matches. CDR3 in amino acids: CASSSGLEPYEQYF. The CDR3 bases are TGTGCCAGCAGCTCCGGACTAGAACCGTACGAGCAGTACTTC.

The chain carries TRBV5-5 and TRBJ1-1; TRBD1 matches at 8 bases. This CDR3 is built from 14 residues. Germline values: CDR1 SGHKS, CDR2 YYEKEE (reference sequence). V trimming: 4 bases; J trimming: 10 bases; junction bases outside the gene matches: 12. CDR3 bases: TGTGCCAGCAGCCTTGTAGGACAGGGTGACGCAGCTTTCTTT. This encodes CASSLVGQGDAAFF.

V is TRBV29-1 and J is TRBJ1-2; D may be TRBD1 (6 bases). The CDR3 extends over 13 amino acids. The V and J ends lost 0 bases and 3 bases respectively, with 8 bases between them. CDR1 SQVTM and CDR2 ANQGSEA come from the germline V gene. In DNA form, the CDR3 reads TGCAGCGTTGAAGAACAGGGCTACTATGGCTACACCTTC. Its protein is CSVEEQGYYGYTF.

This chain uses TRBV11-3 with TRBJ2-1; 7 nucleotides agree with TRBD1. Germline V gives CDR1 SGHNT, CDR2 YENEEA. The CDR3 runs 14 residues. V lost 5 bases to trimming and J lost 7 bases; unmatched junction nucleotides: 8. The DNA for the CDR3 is TGTGCCAGCAGCCCACTCGACAGGGAGAATGAGCAGTTCTTC. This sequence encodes CASSPLDRENEQFF.

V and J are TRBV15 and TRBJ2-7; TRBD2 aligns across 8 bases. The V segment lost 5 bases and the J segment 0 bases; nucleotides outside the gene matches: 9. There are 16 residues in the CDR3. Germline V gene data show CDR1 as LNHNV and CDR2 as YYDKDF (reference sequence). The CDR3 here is CATSAQLAAASYEQYF. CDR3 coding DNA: TGTGCCACCAGCGCCCAACTAGCGGCTGCCTCCTACGAGCAGTACTTC.

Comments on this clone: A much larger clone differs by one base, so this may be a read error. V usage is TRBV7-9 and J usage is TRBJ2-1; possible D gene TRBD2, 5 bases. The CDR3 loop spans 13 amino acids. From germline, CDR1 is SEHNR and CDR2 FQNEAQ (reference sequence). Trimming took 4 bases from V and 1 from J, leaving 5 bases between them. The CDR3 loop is CASSCGSYNEQFF. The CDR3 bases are TGTGCCAGCAGCTGCGGGTCCTACAATGAGCAGTTCTTC. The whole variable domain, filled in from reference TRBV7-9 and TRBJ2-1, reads DTGVSQNPRHKITKRGQNVTFRCDPISEHNRLYWYRQTLGQGPEFLTYFQNEAQLEKSRLLSDRFSAERPKGSFSTLEIQRTEQGDSAMYLCASSCGSYNEQFFGPGTRLTVL.

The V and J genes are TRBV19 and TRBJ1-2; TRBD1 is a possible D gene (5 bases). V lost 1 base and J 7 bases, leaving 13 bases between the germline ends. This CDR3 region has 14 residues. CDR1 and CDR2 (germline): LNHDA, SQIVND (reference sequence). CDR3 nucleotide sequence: TGTGCCAGTAGTATAGGGGCAGGGATGGGTGGCTACACCTTC. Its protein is CASSIGAGMGGYTF.

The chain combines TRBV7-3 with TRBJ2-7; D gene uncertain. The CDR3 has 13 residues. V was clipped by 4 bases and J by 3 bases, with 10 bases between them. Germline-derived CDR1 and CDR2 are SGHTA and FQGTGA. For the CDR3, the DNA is TGTGCCAGCAGCTGGAATACGGGCTACGAGCAGTACTTC. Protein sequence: CASSWNTGYEQYF.